This is a list of T cell receptor beta chains from one sample in a study of CD8 T cells in ankylosing spondylitis. MiXCR was run by TCRdb on the 5' RACE reads, yielding one entry per CDR3 protein. In the table there are roughly 470,000 distinct CDR3 sequences, more than 25% of which are singletons. The source material was blood, either unsorted or a sorted T cell fraction (not recorded which). These receptors were obtained from a male donor with ankylosing spondylitis. CDR3s include the opening cysteine and the closing phenylalanine or tryptophan. D genes are given only for firm matches. The size field is filled for only some rows; it gives once, few, many or a size class.

TRBV11-3,.,few,TRBJ2-5,16,CASSLPLFGGAETQYF,TGTGCCAGCAGCTTACCCCTGTTCGGAGGGGCCGAGACCCAGTACTTC
TRBV7-9,TRBD2,few,TRBJ2-2,14,CASSRTSGTGELFF,TGTGCCAGCAGCCGGACTAGCGGCACCGGGGAGCTGTTTTTT
TRBV20-1,.,few,TRBJ1-5,16,CSAKSWTAYSNQPQHF,TGCAGTGCTAAATCTTGGACAGCGTATAGCAATCAGCCCCAGCATTTT
TRBV5-1,TRBD2,few,TRBJ2-1,16,CASSLGTSGSLDEQFF,TGCGCCAGCAGCTTGGGGACTAGCGGGAGTTTGGATGAGCAGTTCTTC
TRBV5-1,.,few,TRBJ2-3,15,CASSRERSRTDTQYF,TGCGCCAGCAGCCGGGAGCGGAGCCGCACAGATACGCAGTATTTT
TRBV30,.,.,TRBJ2-1,14,CAWSVLRGQAEQFF,TGTGCCTGGAGTGTACTGCGGGGTCAGGCTGAGCAGTTCTTC
TRBV5-1,TRBD1,.,TRBJ1-1,13,CASSQTGATEAFF,TGCGCCAGCAGCCAGACAGGGGCCACTGAAGCTTTCTTT
TRBV7-9,.,once,TRBJ2-2,12,CASSSQTGELFF,TGTGCCAGCAGCTCACAAACCGGGGAGCTGTTTTTT
TRBV20-1,TRBD2,.,TRBJ2-3,15,CSARRTSGSPDTQYF,TGCAGTGCTCGACGGACTAGCGGGAGCCCAGATACGCAGTATTTT
TRBV18,.,.,TRBJ2-5,14,CASSPPRRVETQYF,TGTGCCAGCTCACCACCGCGGCGGGTAGAGACCCAGTACTTC
TRBV5-6,.,.,TRBJ2-3,14,CASSWRQAGDTQYF,TGTGCCAGCAGCTGGAGACAGGCGGGGGATACGCAGTATTTT
TRBV18,.,once,TRBJ1-2,13,CASSKGEDYGYTF,TGTGCCAGCTCAAAAGGAGAGGACTATGGCTACACCTTC
TRBV12-3/TRBV12-4,TRBD1,few,TRBJ2-3,15,CASSSRGQGINTQYF,TGTGCCAGCAGTTCCAGGGGGCAGGGAATTAATACGCAGTATTTT
TRBV7-9,TRBD2,few,TRBJ2-2,16,CASSSSGRGSTGELFF,TGTGCCAGCAGCTCAAGCGGGAGGGGGAGCACCGGGGAGCTGTTTTTT
TRBV3-1,.,few,TRBJ1-1,13,CASSRGWGTEAFF,TGTGCCAGCAGTAGGGGTTGGGGCACTGAAGCTTTCTTT
TRBV24-1,.,few,TRBJ2-1,13,CATSDPLGREQFF,TGTGCCACCAGTGATCCTCTGGGTCGTGAGCAGTTCTTC
TRBV5-8,TRBD2,.,TRBJ2-5,14,CASSWGTSVETQYF,TGTGCCAGCAGCTGGGGGACTAGCGTAGAGACCCAGTACTTC
TRBV21-1,.,.,TRBJ2-5,14,CASSKSAPRETQYF,TGTGCCAGCAGCAAATCGGCACCTCGGGAGACCCAGTACTTC
TRBV6-5,TRBD2,few,TRBJ2-3,16,CASSSGGEGLSDTQYF,TGTGCCAGCAGTTCCGGGGGGGAGGGCCTCTCAGATACGCAGTATTTT
TRBV7-2,TRBD1,.,TRBJ2-5,15,CASSPDRGWKETQYF,TGTGCCAGCAGCCCGGACAGGGGCTGGAAAGAGACCCAGTACTTC
TRBV3-1,.,.,TRBJ1-1,16,CASSQVLAGAGTEAFF,TGTGCCAGCAGCCAAGTATTGGCAGGGGCCGGCACTGAAGCTTTCTTT
TRBV6-1,.,.,TRBJ1-3,16,CASSESGGSYGDTIYF,TGTGCCAGCAGCGAAAGTGGCGGATCCTACGGTGACACCATATATTTT
TRBV24-1,TRBD2,few,TRBJ2-1,16,CATSDLSAGGYNEQFF,TGTGCCACCAGTGATTTGTCGGCGGGAGGGTACAATGAGCAGTTCTTC
TRBV18,.,few,TRBJ1-2,15,CASSPETGRRDGYTF,TGTGCCAGCTCACCAGAGACAGGCCGACGTGATGGCTACACCTTC
TRBV12-3/TRBV12-4,TRBD2,.,TRBJ2-1,18,CASSHPKKGLAGFNEQFF,TGTGCCAGCAGCCACCCCAAAAAAGGACTAGCGGGATTCAATGAGCAGTTCTTC
TRBV7-7,.,.,TRBJ2-3,17,CASSPTRAGGLTDTQYF,TGTGCCAGCAGCCCCACAAGGGCAGGGGGACTCACAGATACGCAGTATTTT
TRBV20-1,.,.,TRBJ1-5,15,CSARDAGGNNQPQHF,TGCAGTGCTAGAGATGCGGGGGGCAATAATCAGCCCCAGCATTTT
TRBV6-5,.,.,TRBJ2-7,14,CASSYLREFYEQYF,TGTGCCAGCAGTTACTTGAGGGAATTCTACGAGCAGTACTTC
TRBV20-1,.,.,TRBJ2-3,16,CSAPRPAGLLSDTQYF,TGCAGTGCTCCCCGGCCCGCCGGGCTCCTTTCAGATACGCAGTATTTT
TRBV12-3/TRBV12-4,TRBD2,few,TRBJ2-5,15,CASTSSGKGLETQYF,TGTGCCAGCACGTCAAGCGGGAAAGGATTGGAGACCCAGTACTTC
TRBV7-2,.,many,TRBJ1-5,13,CASSYGSNQPQHF,TGTGCCAGCAGCTATGGGAGCAATCAGCCCCAGCATTTT
TRBV12-3/TRBV12-4,.,many,TRBJ2-2,15,CASSLEGLNTGELFF,TGTGCCAGCAGTTTAGAAGGACTGAACACCGGGGAGCTGTTTTTT
TRBV3-1,TRBD2,few,TRBJ2-2,15,CASSLRGVETGELFF,TGTGCCAGCAGCCTCCGGGGGGTAGAGACCGGGGAGCTGTTTTTT
TRBV12-3/TRBV12-4,.,.,TRBJ2-2,19,CASSLVQPGVPLPTGELFF,TGTGCCAGCAGTTTGGTTCAACCCGGGGTGCCGCTCCCTACCGGGGAGCTGTTTTTT
TRBV4-2,.,.,TRBJ2-2,13,CASSPGTSGELFF,TGTGCCAGCAGCCCCGGGACCTCCGGGGAGCTGTTTTTT
TRBV5-1,.,few,TRBJ2-5,15,CASSLVGTDQETQYF,TGCGCCAGCAGCTTGGTGGGTACTGACCAAGAGACCCAGTACTTC
TRBV7-8,.,few,TRBJ1-5,14,CASSPVSSNQPQHF,TGTGCCAGCAGCCCCGTGTCGAGCAATCAGCCCCAGCATTTT
TRBV5-1,.,few,TRBJ2-3,17,CASSLLLVGALTDTQYF,TGCGCCAGCAGCTTGTTACTGGTTGGGGCCCTCACAGATACGCAGTATTTT
TRBV20-1,.,.,TRBJ2-2,14,CSARDPRNTGELFF,TGCAGTGCTAGAGATCCGAGGAACACCGGGGAGCTGTTTTTT
TRBV7-8,TRBD1,.,TRBJ1-5,15,CASSQYGTDNQPQHF,TGTGCCAGCAGCCAATACGGGACAGACAATCAGCCCCAGCATTTT
TRBV4-1,TRBD1,.,TRBJ1-1,14,CASSPGTGHTEAFF,TGCGCCAGCAGCCCCGGGACAGGGCACACTGAAGCTTTCTTT
TRBV15,.,few,TRBJ1-5,14,CATSRDPLTVPQHF,TGTGCCACCAGCAGAGATCCGCTAACCGTACCCCAGCATTTT
TRBV29-1,.,many,TRBJ2-1,12,CSAVGGAYEQFF,TGCAGCGCCGTAGGGGGGGCCTATGAGCAGTTCTTC
TRBV15,.,.,TRBJ2-2,14,CATSRGLATGELFF,TGTGCCACCAGCAGAGGCCTAGCGACCGGGGAGTTGTTTTTT
TRBV5-5,TRBD1,once,TRBJ1-4,14,CASSPGQVIEKLFF,TGTGCCAGCAGCCCTGGACAGGTTATTGAAAAACTGTTTTTT
TRBV3-1,TRBD2,few,TRBJ2-3,17,CASSQGLRGRSTDTQYF,TGTGCCAGCAGCCAAGGCCTTCGCGGGAGAAGCACAGATACGCAGTATTTT
TRBV15,.,.,TRBJ2-1,16,CATSRTLPNPYNEQFF,TGTGCCACCAGCCGAACACTCCCTAACCCCTACAATGAGCAGTTCTTC
TRBV12-3/TRBV12-4,.,.,TRBJ2-6,15,CASSPRQSGANVLTF,TGTGCCAGCAGTCCCAGGCAGTCTGGGGCCAACGTCCTGACTTTC
TRBV15,.,.,TRBJ2-3,17,CATSREGLRNNTDTQYF,TGTGCCACCAGCAGGGAGGGACTGCGGAACAACACAGATACGCAGTATTTT
TRBV7-9,TRBD1,few,TRBJ2-2,16,CASSAGTGGSGGELFF,TGTGCCAGCAGCGCCGGGACAGGGGGCTCGGGCGGGGAGCTGTTTTTT
TRBV11-1,TRBD1,few,TRBJ1-4,18,CASSLRIGQGKVFEKLFF,TGTGCCAGCAGCTTACGTATCGGACAGGGGAAGGTATTTGAAAAACTGTTTTTT
TRBV7-2,.,.,TRBJ2-3,15,CASSPVGGELDTQYF,TGTGCCAGCAGCCCTGTGGGGGGAGAGCTAGATACGCAGTATTTT
TRBV19,TRBD2,.,TRBJ2-2,18,CASSIPLSSPAGSGELFF,TGTGCCAGTAGTATACCCCTGAGCTCACCAGCGGGATCCGGGGAGCTGTTTTTT
TRBV5-6,.,.,TRBJ1-5,17,CASSLRVVAGIYQPQHF,TGTGCCAGCAGCTTGAGGGTTGTTGCAGGTATCTATCAGCCCCAGCATTTT
TRBV5-1,.,.,TRBJ2-1,14,CASSLATGWNEQFF,TGCGCCAGCAGCTTGGCGACGGGATGGAATGAGCAGTTCTTC
TRBV27,.,.,TRBJ1-6,12,CASSLGESPLHF,TGTGCCAGCAGTTTAGGTGAATCACCCCTCCACTTT